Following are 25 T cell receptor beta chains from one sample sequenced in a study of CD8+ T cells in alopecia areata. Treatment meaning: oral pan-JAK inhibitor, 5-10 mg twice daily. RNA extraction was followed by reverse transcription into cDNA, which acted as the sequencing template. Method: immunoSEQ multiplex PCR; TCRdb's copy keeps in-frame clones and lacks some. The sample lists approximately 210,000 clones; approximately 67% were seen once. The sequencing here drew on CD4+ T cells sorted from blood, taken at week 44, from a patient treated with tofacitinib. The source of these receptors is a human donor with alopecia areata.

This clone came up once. The CDR3 DNA is TGTGCCAGCAGCTCGCTCTTCCTAGCGGGGGACTACAATGAGCAGTTCTTC. Its translation is CASSSLFLAGDYNEQFF. The chain carries TRBV7-2 and TRBJ2-1; 10 nucleotides align to TRBD2. Per the germline V gene, CDR1 is SGHTA and CDR2 is FQGNSA. The CDR3 is 17 residues long. The junction had 9 bases not matched to a gene; V was cut back by 4 bases and J by 3 bases.

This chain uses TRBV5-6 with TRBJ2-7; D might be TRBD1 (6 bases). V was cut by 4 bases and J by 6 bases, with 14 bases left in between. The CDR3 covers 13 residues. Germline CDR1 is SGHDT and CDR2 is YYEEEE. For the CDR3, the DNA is TGTGCCAGCAGCGGCAGATTGGGGGCCGAGCAGTACTTC. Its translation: CASSGRLGAEQYF.

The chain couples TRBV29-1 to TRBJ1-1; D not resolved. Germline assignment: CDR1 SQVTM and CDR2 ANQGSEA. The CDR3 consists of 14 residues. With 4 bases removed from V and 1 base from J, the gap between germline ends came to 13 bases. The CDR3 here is CSVVSSLRNTEAFF. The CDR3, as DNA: TGCAGCGTTGTCTCCAGTCTTAGGAACACTGAAGCTTTCTTT.

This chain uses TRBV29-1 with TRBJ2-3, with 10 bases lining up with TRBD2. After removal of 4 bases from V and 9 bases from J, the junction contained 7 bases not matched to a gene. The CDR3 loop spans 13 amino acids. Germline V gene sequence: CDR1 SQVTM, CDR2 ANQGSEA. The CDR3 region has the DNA TGCAGCGTTGGCCAGCGGGGGGGAAGCACGCAGTATTTT. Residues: CSVGQRGGSTQYF.

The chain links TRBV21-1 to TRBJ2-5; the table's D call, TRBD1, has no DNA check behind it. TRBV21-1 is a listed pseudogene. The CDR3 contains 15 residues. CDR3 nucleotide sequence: TGTGCCAGCAGCAATGAGGGGGTGAACCGAGAGACCCAGTACTTC. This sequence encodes CASSNEGVNRETQYF.

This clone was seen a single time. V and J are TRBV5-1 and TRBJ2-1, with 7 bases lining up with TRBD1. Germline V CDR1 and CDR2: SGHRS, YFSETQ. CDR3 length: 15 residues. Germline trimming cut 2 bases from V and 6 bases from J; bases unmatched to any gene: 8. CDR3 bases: TGCGCCAGCAGCTTAGTGGAAGCAGGGGGCAATGAGCAGTTCTTC. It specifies CASSLVEAGGNEQFF.

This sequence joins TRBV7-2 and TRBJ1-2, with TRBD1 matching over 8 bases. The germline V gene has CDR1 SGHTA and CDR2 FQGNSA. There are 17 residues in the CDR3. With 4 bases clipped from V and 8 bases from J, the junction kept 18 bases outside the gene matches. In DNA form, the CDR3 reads TGTGCCAGCAGCTCTTTCGCTGGACAGGGAAATCCTGGGGGCTACACCTTC. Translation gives CASSSFAGQGNPGGYTF. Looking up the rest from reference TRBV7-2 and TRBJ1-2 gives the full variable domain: GAGVSQSPSNKVTEKGKDVELRCDPISGHTALYWYRQSLGQGLEFLIYFQGNSAPDKSGLPSDRFSAERTGGSVSTLTIQRTQQEDSAVYLCASSSFAGQGNPGGYTFGSGTRLTVV.

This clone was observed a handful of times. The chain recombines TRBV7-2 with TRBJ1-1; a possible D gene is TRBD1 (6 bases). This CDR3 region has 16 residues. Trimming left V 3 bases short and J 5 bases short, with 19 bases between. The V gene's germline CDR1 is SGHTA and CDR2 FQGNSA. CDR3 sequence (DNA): TGTGCCAGCAGCTTTCTTGTTGGCAGGGGAGGGACTGAAGCTTTCTTT. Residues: CASSFLVGRGGTEAFF.

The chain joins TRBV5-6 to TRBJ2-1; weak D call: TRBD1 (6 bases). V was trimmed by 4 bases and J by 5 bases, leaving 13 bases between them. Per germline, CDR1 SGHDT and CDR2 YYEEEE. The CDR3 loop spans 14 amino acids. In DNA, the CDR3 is TGTGCCAGCAGCGGAGCAGGGGCCAACAATGAGCAGTTCTTC. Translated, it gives CASSGAGANNEQFF.

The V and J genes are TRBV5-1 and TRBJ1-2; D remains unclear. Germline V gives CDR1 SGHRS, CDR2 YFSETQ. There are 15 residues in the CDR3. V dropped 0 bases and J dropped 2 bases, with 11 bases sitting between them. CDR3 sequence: CASSLVPGKNYGYTF. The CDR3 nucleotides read TGCGCCAGCAGCTTGGTTCCAGGAAAGAACTATGGCTACACCTTC.

CDR3 loop: CATSEQGAGRSYEQYF. As DNA, the CDR3 is TGTGCCACCAGCGAACAGGGGGCGGGGAGGTCCTACGAGCAGTACTTC. J is TRBJ2-7 and V is TRBV15; 9 bases fit TRBD1. CDR3 length equals 16 residues. In germline, CDR1 is LNHNV, CDR2 YYDKDF (reference sequence). The V and J ends lost 5 bases and 1 base, in that order; junction bases with no gene match: 9.

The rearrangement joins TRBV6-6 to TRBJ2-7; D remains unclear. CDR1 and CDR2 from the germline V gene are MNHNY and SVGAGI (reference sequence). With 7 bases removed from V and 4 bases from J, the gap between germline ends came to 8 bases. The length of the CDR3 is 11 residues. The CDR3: CASNSLYEQYF. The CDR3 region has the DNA TGTGCCAGCAACAGCCTATACGAGCAGTACTTC.

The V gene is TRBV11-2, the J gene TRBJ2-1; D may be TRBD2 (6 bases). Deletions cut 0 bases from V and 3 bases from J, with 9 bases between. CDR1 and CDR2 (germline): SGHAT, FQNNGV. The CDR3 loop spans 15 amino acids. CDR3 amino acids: CASSLDAGLYNEQFF. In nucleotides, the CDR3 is TGTGCCAGCAGCTTAGATGCGGGGCTCTACAATGAGCAGTTCTTC.

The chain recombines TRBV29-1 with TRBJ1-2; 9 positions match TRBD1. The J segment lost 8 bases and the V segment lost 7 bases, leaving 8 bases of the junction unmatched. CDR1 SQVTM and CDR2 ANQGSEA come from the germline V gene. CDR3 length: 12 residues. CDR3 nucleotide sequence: TGCAGCGCTTTACAGGGGGCGGGAGGCTACACCTTC. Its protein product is CSALQGAGGYTF. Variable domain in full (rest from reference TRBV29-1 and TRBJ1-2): SAVISQKPSRDICQRGTSLTIQCQVDSQVTMMFWYRQQPGQSLTLIATANQGSEATYESGFVIDKFPISRPNLTFSTLTVSNMSPEDSSIYLCSALQGAGGYTFGSGTRLTVV.

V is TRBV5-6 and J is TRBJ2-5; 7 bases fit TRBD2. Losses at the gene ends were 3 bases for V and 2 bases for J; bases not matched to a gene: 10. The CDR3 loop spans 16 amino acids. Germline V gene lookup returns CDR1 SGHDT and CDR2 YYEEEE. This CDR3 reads CASSWGGGGRQETQYF. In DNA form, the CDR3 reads TGTGCCAGCAGCTGGGGTGGCGGGGGTCGGCAAGAGACCCAGTACTTC.

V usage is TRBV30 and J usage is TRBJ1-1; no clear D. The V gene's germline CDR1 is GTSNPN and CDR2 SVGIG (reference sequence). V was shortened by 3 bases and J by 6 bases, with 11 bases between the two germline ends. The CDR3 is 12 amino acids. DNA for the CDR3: TGTGCCTGGAGCGGTACAGAACCTGAAGCTTTCTTT. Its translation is CAWSGTEPEAFF.

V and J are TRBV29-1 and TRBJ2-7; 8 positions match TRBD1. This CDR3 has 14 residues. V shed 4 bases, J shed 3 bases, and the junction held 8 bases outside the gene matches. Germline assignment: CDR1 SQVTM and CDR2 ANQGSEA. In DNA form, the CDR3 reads TGCAGCGTTGTTAAGGGGACAGGAGGCTACGAGCAGTACTTC. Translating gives CSVVKGTGGYEQYF.

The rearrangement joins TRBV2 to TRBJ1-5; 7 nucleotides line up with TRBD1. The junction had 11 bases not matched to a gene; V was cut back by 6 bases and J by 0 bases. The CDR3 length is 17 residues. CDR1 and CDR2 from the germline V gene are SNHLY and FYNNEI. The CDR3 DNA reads TGTGCCAGCAGCCTTCAGGGGGACCCCTATAGCAATCAGCCCCAGCATTTT. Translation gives CASSLQGDPYSNQPQHF.

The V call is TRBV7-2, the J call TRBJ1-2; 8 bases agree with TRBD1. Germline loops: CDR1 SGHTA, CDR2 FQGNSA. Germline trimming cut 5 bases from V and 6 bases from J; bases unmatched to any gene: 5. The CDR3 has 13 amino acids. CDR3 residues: CASSQTGVDGYTF. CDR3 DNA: TGTGCCAGCAGCCAGACAGGGGTGGATGGCTACACCTTC.

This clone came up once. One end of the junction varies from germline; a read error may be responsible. CDR3 sequence: CAISDRGTDTQYF. The CDR3 region has the DNA TGTGCCATCAGTGACAGGGGCACAGATACGCAGTATTTT. The chain couples TRBV6-5 to TRBJ2-3, with 7 bases matching TRBD1. This CDR3 has 13 residues. Per the germline V gene, CDR1 is MNHEY and CDR2 is SVGAGI.

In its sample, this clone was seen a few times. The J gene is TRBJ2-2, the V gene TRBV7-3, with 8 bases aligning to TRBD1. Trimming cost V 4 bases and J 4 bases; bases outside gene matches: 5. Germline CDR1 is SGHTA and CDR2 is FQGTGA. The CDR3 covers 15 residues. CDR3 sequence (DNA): TGTGCCAGCAGCTCCGGACAGGGAAGCACCGGGGAGCTGTTTTTT. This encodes CASSSGQGSTGELFF.

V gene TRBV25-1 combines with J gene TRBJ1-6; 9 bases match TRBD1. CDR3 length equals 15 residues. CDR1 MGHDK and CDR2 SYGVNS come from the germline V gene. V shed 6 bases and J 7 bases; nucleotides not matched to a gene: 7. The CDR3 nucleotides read TGTGCCAGCAGCCCCCGACAGGGGGACAATTCACCCCTCCACTTT. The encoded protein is CASSPRQGDNSPLHF.

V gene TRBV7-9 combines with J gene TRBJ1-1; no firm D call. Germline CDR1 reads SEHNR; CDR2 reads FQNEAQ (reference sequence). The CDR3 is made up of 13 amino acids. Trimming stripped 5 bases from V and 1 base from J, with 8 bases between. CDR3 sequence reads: CASSVSTNTEAFF. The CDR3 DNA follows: TGTGCCAGCAGCGTCTCAACGAACACTGAAGCTTTCTTT.

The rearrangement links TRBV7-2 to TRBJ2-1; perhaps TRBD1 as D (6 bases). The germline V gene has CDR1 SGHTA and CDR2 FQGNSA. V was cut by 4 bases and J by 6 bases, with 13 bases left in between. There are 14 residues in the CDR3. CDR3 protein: CASSSQGGGNEQFF. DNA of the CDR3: TGTGCCAGCAGCTCACAGGGTGGAGGCAATGAGCAGTTCTTC.

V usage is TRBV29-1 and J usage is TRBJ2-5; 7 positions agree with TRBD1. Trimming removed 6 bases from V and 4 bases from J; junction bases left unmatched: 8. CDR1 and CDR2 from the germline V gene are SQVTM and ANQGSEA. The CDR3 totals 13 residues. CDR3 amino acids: CSVLRGRGETQYF. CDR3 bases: TGCAGCGTGCTTAGGGGGCGAGGAGAGACCCAGTACTTC.